What follows are 8 T cell receptor beta chains derived from one specimen sequenced in a study of blood T cell repertoires in COVID-19. Generated by immunoSEQ multiplex PCR, the TCRdb table keeps only in-frame clones and is missing some. Of approximately 200,000 clones listed, roughly 83% are singletons. Sequencing input: peripheral blood. Receptor source: a woman aged 35 to 49 with COVID-19, enrolled during active disease.

The CDR3 sequence: CASSLRLAGGIAKNIQYF. The CDR3, as DNA: TGTGCCAGCAGCCTCAGACTAGCGGGGGGGATAGCCAAAAACATTCAGTACTTC. V is TRBV3-1 (or the pseudogene TRBV3-2) and J is TRBJ2-4, with 14 bases that match TRBD2. Trimming removed 4 bases from V and 0 bases from J; junction bases left unmatched: 5. The CDR3 contains 18 residues. The germline V gene encodes CDR1 LGHDT and CDR2 YNNKEL (reference sequence).

The chain has TRBV29-1 and TRBJ2-7, with TRBD1 matching over 7 bases. The CDR3 totals 13 residues. The germline V gene encodes CDR1 SQVTM and CDR2 ANQGSEA. The junction had 6 bases not matched to a gene; V was cut back by 4 bases and J by 3 bases. In DNA, the CDR3 is TGCAGCGTTGGCGCCGCAGGGGGCTACGAGCAGTACTTC. This encodes CSVGAAGGYEQYF.

The chain combines TRBV5-4 with TRBJ2-2; D possibly corresponds to TRBD1 (6 bases). Per germline, CDR1 SGHNT and CDR2 YYREEE (reference sequence). This CDR3 comprises 15 residues. Trimming removed 2 bases from V and 0 bases from J, with 8 bases in between. Here the CDR3 DNA reads TGTGCCAGCAGCTTAGGACAGTCGAACACCGGGGAGCTGTTTTTT. It encodes CASSLGQSNTGELFF.

The genes are TRBV4-2 and TRBJ2-1; D possibly corresponds to TRBD2 (5 bases). The germline CDR1 and CDR2 sequences are LGHNA and YNFKEQ. The CDR3 length is 13 residues. The V end lost 1 base, the J end lost 7 bases, and 8 bases lay between the germline ends. As DNA, the CDR3 is TGTGCCAGCAGCCAAGGCCCGGGGAATGAGCAGTTCTTC. Its protein product is CASSQGPGNEQFF.

V usage is TRBV30 and J usage is TRBJ1-1; D unclear. From germline, CDR1 is GTSNPN and CDR2 SVGIG (reference sequence). The CDR3 totals 11 residues. With 4 bases removed from V and 7 bases from J, the gap between germline ends came to 10 bases. CDR3 bases: TGTGCCTGGACGTGGAGAGGTGAAGCTTTCTTT. It is translated as CAWTWRGEAFF.

The chain couples TRBV19 to TRBJ2-6; TRBD1 matches at 9 bases. V was pared by 3 bases and J by 2 bases, with 5 bases of the junction left unmatched. The CDR3 extends over 17 amino acids. Germline values: CDR1 LNHDA, CDR2 SQIVND (reference sequence). In DNA form, the CDR3 reads TGTGCCAGTAGTATGACAGGGGGTTTCGCTGGGGCCAACGTCCTGACTTTC. Translating it yields CASSMTGGFAGANVLTF.

This clone was found once. The J gene is TRBJ2-5, the V gene TRBV6-5; TRBD1 matches at 8 bases. Germline lookup yields CDR1 MNHEY and CDR2 SVGAGI. The V segment lost 5 bases and the J segment 2 bases; nucleotides outside the gene matches: 4. The CDR3 sequence is 14 residues long. The CDR3 DNA follows: TGTGCCAGCAGTACGGGACAGGTACAAGAGACCCAGTACTTC. Its protein product is CASSTGQVQETQYF.

The gene calls are TRBV5-5 and TRBJ1-1, with D unclear. Trimming shortened V by 4 bases and J by 11 bases, and 24 bases separated the two germline ends. The CDR3 extends over 15 amino acids. Germline CDR1 SGHKS, CDR2 YYEKEE (reference sequence). In nucleotides, the CDR3 is TGTGCCAGCAGCCTAACCGGAGGGCCCTACGGGTGGGCTTTCTTT. Translating it yields CASSLTGGPYGWAFF.